This entry is about one TCR beta chain. Germline and junction disagree at one end, which may indicate a read error. Starting material for RNA and DNA co-extraction consisted of about 17-31 mg of unsorted bulk tissue. Every patient in the cohort had a primary liver carcinoma. That carcinoma was treated by surgical resection. The CDR3 is 15 residues long. Germline CDR1 and CDR2: SGHKS and YYEKEE (reference sequence). This entry belongs to a study of tumor-infiltrating lymphocytes in primary liver carcinoma. Starting from approximately 0.45 ug of total RNA, TCR beta cDNA was produced with a primer in the constant region. Libraries covering TCR beta were generated through three nested multiplex PCR rounds (using a slightly modified ARM-PCR). Forward primers for TRBV1-TRBV30 and a C-beta reverse primer served the first two PCR rounds, at approximately 10 cycles each. TCRdb re-called the multiplex PCR reads through MiXCR, storing one row per CDR3 protein. The top ten hold 24% of the sample, which has about 50,000 distinct CDR3 sequences, around 82% seen once.

The sample taken for sequencing was liver tumor tissue from sampling region 5. The subset: tumor region T5, tumor centre. V usage is TRBV5-5 and J usage is TRBJ1-2; TRBD1 is a possible D gene (6 bases). This sequence was found in a man aged 40-50 years with primary liver carcinoma and hepatitis B virus infection. The CDR3 DNA reads as TGTGCCAGCAGCTTGGGCAGGACAGCTAACCATGGTTACACCTTC. Translated, it gives CASSLGRTANHGYTF.